This TCR beta chain was obtained from a study of technical replicates of blood from a handful of donors. This CDR3 is 14 amino acids long. CDR1 is MGHRA and CDR2 is YSYEKL in the germline V gene. Trimming took 2 bases from V and 5 from J, leaving 9 bases between them. Data came from immunoSEQ multiplex PCR; TCRdb stores just in-frame clones and leaves some out. This sample has 65,000 to 90,000 clones, with approximately 93% found just once. The chain is built from TRBV4-1 and TRBJ1-4; no clear D gene. This clonotype originated in a human donor in good health. Sample: T cells isolated from PBMCs. This chain's CDR3 is CASSQTQYNEKLFF. The DNA of the CDR3 is TGCGCCAGCAGCCAAACCCAGTACAATGAAAAACTGTTTTTT.